A single sample gave rise to the 19 T cell receptor beta chains below, sequenced in a study of radiotherapy plus CTLA-4 blockade in lung cancer. The table came from immunoSEQ multiplex PCR; TCRdb's copy has only in-frame clones and leaves some out. The sample carries tens of thousands of clones, less than 85% recorded once. Sequences were derived from peripheral blood, sampled from a patient treated with radiotherapy plus ipilimumab. Receptor source: a human donor with non-small cell lung cancer who had a complete response to radiotherapy plus ipilimumab.

The V call is TRBV7-2, the J call TRBJ2-5; 8 nucleotides agree with TRBD2. The CDR3 has 14 amino acids. After removal of 5 bases from V and 1 base from J, the junction contained 3 bases not matched to a gene. Germline CDR1 is SGHTA and CDR2 is FQGNSA. The CDR3 sequence: CASSPGLAQETQYF. The CDR3 DNA reads as TGTGCCAGCAGCCCTGGACTAGCCCAAGAGACCCAGTACTTC.

The V gene is TRBV29-1, the J gene TRBJ1-1, with D unresolved. The germline V gene has CDR1 SQVTM and CDR2 ANQGSEA. The CDR3 is 10 residues long. The V end was cut by 8 bases, the J end by 3 bases, with 7 bases between. The DNA of the CDR3 is TGCAGCCTGGGCGACACTGAAGCTTTCTTT. Its translation is CSLGDTEAFF.

The gene calls are TRBV4-1 and TRBJ1-2; 7 bases are shared with TRBD1. Trimming cost V 1 base and J 4 bases; bases outside gene matches: 6. Germline lookup yields CDR1 MGHRA and CDR2 YSYEKL. This CDR3 contains 15 residues. The CDR3 protein is CASSQGTGAGYGYTF. The CDR3 DNA reads TGCGCCAGCAGCCAAGGCACAGGGGCGGGCTATGGCTACACCTTC.

The V and J genes are TRBV7-9 and TRBJ2-1; TRBD1 agrees at 8 bases. The ends lost 4 bases at V and 9 bases at J; junction bases unmatched: 2. Germline CDR1 SEHNR, CDR2 FQNEAQ (reference sequence). The CDR3 totals 12 residues. The CDR3 region is CASSYDRGEQFF. CDR3 nucleotide sequence: TGTGCCAGCAGCTACGACAGGGGTGAGCAGTTCTTC.

The V and J genes are TRBV5-1 and TRBJ2-1; possibly TRBD2 for D (6 bases). This CDR3 has 17 amino acids. Germline V gives CDR1 SGHRS, CDR2 YFSETQ. Deletions cut 4 bases from V and 7 bases from J, with 24 bases between. The CDR3 DNA reads TGCGCCAGCAGCGCGGCGGGGCTTCGTTCAGTCTTAAATGAGCAGTTCTTC. It specifies CASSAAGLRSVLNEQFF.

The chain combines TRBV7-2 with TRBJ1-6; D is unclear. Germline CDR1 reads SGHTA; CDR2 reads FQGNSA. Deletions cut 5 bases from V and 6 bases from J, with 14 bases between. The CDR3 spans 15 residues. The chain's CDR3 is CASSLGQVFNSPLHF. CDR3 coding DNA: TGTGCCAGCAGCCTAGGGCAGGTTTTTAATTCACCCCTCCACTTT.

CDR3 sequence reads: CASSPRDSSRTNEKLFF. DNA of the CDR3: TGTGCCAGCAGCCCCAGGGACAGTTCGAGGACTAATGAAAAACTGTTTTTT. The gene calls are TRBV5-6 and TRBJ1-4; 7 bases align to TRBD1. The CDR3 sequence is 17 residues long. Germline-derived CDR1 and CDR2 are SGHDT and YYEEEE. With V trimmed by 4 bases and J by 2 bases, 11 bases remained unmatched.

The chain is built from TRBV18 and TRBJ2-5; D is undetermined. The CDR3 totals 11 residues. V was shortened by 0 bases and J by 7 bases, with 3 bases between the two germline ends. Germline V gives CDR1 KGHSH, CDR2 LQKENI. Written as DNA, the CDR3 is TGTGCCAGCTCACCACCCTGGACCCAGTACTTC. It yields the protein CASSPPWTQYF.

This clone came up once. This chain links TRBV19 with TRBJ2-2; 7 bases are shared with TRBD1. The trim removed 1 base at V and 6 bases at J, leaving 5 bases unmatched. The CDR3 is 15 amino acids. Germline V gives CDR1 LNHDA, CDR2 SQIVND (reference sequence). The CDR3: CASSIVGGAAGELFF. CDR3 in DNA: TGTGCCAGTAGTATAGTAGGGGGCGCAGCCGGGGAGCTGTTTTTT.

The rearrangement links TRBV7-2 to TRBJ1-2; the D gene is possibly TRBD1 (6 bases). Trimming took off 5 bases at V and 4 bases at J, with 11 bases between the two ends. This CDR3 is 13 amino acids long. Germline V gives CDR1 SGHTA, CDR2 FQGNSA. CDR3 sequence (DNA): TGTGCCAGCAGCCCCAGGGGAGTCTATGGCTACACCTTC. Protein product: CASSPRGVYGYTF.

The chain employs TRBV10-1 and TRBJ2-2; 7 bases are shared with TRBD2. Germline V gives CDR1 WNHNN, CDR2 SYGVQD (reference sequence). V shed 3 bases and J 6 bases; nucleotides not matched to a gene: 7. The CDR3 runs to 15 residues. The CDR3 bases are TGCGCCAGCAGTGAAACGGTAGCGGGTGCCGGGGAGCTGTTTTTT. It encodes CASSETVAGAGELFF.

The V gene is TRBV7-2, the J gene TRBJ2-7, with 8 positions matching TRBD2. Trimming took 1 base from V and 0 from J; bases not matched to a gene: 2. This CDR3 contains 15 residues. Germline CDR1 and CDR2: SGHTA and FQGNSA. The CDR3, as DNA: TGTGCCAGCAGCTTAGGCAGCGGGGGCTCCTACGAGCAGTACTTC. It yields the protein CASSLGSGGSYEQYF. Drawing the rest from reference TRBV7-2 and TRBJ2-7, the complete variable domain is GAGVSQSPSNKVTEKGKDVELRCDPISGHTALYWYRQSLGQGLEFLIYFQGNSAPDKSGLPSDRFSAERTGGSVSTLTIQRTQQEDSAVYLCASSLGSGGSYEQYFGPGTRLTVT.

This chain joins TRBV30 and TRBJ1-2, with 8 bases that match TRBD1. CDR1 is GTSNPN, CDR2 SVGIG, per germline (reference sequence). The CDR3 is made up of 13 amino acids. Unmatched junction bases numbered 7, after V lost 5 bases and J lost 5 bases. CDR3 in amino acids: CAWARTGRYGYTF. The CDR3 region has the DNA TGTGCCTGGGCCCGGACAGGGCGATATGGCTACACCTTC.

The V gene is TRBV19, the J gene TRBJ1-2, with TRBD1 as a possible D gene (6 bases). V lost 3 bases and J lost 4, with 9 bases in between. Germline V gene sequence: CDR1 LNHDA, CDR2 SQIVND (reference sequence). This CDR3 has 13 amino acids. CDR3 in DNA: TGTGCCAGTAGTATCCCGGACAGCTATGGCTACACCTTC. As protein: CASSIPDSYGYTF.

The gene calls are TRBV27 and TRBJ2-3; 14 nucleotides agree with TRBD2. CDR3 size: 20 residues. The germline V gene has CDR1 MNHEY and CDR2 SMNVEV (reference sequence). The J segment lost 0 bases and the V segment lost 5 bases, leaving 13 bases of the junction unmatched. For the CDR3, the DNA is TGTGCCAGCAGTCAGACTGGGACTAGCGGGGGCCTCGCTAGCACAGATACGCAGTATTTT. Translation: CASSQTGTSGGLASTDTQYF.

This clone occurred once. The rearrangement links TRBV6-6 to TRBJ2-5; TRBD1 agrees at 10 bases. Germline loops: CDR1 MNHNY, CDR2 SVGAGI (reference sequence). The CDR3 covers 15 residues. Trimming removed 2 bases from V and 7 bases from J; junction bases left unmatched: 7. CDR3 nucleotides: TGTGCCAGCAGTTACCCACAGCGGACAGGGGGGACCCAGTACTTC. The encoded protein is CASSYPQRTGGTQYF.

The J gene is TRBJ2-1, the V gene TRBV5-1, with D perhaps TRBD2 (6 bases). Trimming took off 0 bases at V and 0 bases at J, with 10 bases between the two ends. Germline loops: CDR1 SGHRS, CDR2 YFSETQ. The CDR3 extends over 16 amino acids. The CDR3 DNA is TGCGCCAGCAGCTTGGGGGATAGCGGCTCCTACAATGAGCAGTTCTTC. This gives the protein CASSLGDSGSYNEQFF.

This rearrangement joins TRBV6-5 to TRBJ1-5; D perhaps matches TRBD1 (5 bases). Germline V lookup: CDR1 MNHEY, CDR2 SVGAGI. The germline V and J ends were trimmed by 5 bases and 2 bases, with 10 bases remaining between them. The CDR3 loop spans 14 amino acids. CDR3 amino acids: CASSGGGGNQPQHF. DNA for the CDR3: TGTGCCAGCAGTGGGGGGGGTGGCAATCAGCCCCAGCATTTT.

This chain uses TRBV27 with TRBJ1-2; 9 nucleotides agree with TRBD1. Unmatched junction bases numbered 6, after V lost 3 bases and J lost 7 bases. Germline CDR1 and CDR2: MNHEY and SMNVEV (reference sequence). CDR3 length equals 14 residues. CDR3 coding DNA: TGTGCCAGCAGTTTCCGGACAGGGGAAGGTGGCTACACCTTC. Encoded protein: CASSFRTGEGGYTF.